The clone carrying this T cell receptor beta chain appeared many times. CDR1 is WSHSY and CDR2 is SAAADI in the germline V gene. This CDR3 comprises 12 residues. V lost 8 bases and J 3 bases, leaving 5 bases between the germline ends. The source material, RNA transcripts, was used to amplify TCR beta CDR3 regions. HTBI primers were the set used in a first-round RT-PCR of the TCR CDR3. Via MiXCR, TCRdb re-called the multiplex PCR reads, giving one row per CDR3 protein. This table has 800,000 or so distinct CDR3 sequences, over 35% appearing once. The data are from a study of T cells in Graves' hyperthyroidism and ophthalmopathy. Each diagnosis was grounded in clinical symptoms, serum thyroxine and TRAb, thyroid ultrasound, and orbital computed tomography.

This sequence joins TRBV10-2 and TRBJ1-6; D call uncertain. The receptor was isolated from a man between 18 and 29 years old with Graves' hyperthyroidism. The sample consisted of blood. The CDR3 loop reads CASADYNSPLHF. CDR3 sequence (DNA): TGCGCCAGCGCAGACTATAATTCACCCCTCCACTTT.